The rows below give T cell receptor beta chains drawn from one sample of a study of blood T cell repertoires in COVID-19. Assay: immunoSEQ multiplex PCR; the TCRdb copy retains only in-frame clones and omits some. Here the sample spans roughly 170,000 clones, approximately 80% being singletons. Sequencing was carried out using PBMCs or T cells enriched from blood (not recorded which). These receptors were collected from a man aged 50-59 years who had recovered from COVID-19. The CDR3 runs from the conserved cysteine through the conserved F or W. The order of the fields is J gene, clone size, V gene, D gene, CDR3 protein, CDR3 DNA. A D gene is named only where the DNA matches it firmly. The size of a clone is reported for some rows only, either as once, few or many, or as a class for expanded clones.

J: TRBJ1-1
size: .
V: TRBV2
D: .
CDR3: CASKGGTITEAFF
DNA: TGTGCCAGCAAGGGGGGGACGATCACTGAAGCTTTCTTT

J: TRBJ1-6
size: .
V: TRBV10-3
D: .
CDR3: CAISVNPRTGSSYNSPLHF
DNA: TGTGCCATCAGTGTAAATCCGCGGACGGGGAGCTCCTATAATTCACCCCTCCACTTT

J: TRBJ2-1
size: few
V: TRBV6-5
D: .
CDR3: CASSRTTPLNEQFF
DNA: TGTGCCAGCAGCCGGACTACCCCTCTTAATGAGCAGTTCTTC

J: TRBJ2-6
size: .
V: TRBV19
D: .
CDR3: CASSTPHRGANVLTF
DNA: TGTGCCAGTAGTACACCCCACAGGGGGGCCAACGTCCTGACTTTC

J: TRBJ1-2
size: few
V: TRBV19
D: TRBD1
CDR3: CATSDRGQGYGYTF
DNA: TGTGCCACCTCGGACAGGGGGCAGGGCTATGGCTACACCTTC

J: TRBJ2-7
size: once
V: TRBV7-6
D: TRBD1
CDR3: CASSLSGGQGASWQYF
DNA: TGTGCCAGCAGCTTAAGCGGTGGGCAGGGGGCCTCTTGGCAGTACTTC

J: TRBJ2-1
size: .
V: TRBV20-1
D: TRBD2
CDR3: CSASGSSGVLYNEQFF
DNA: TGCAGTGCTAGTGGTTCTAGCGGGGTTCTCTACAATGAGCAGTTCTTC

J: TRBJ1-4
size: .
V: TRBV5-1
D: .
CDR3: CASSGGGLGTGEKLFF
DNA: TGCGCCAGCAGCGGGGGCGGACTGGGAACGGGTGAAAAACTGTTTTTT

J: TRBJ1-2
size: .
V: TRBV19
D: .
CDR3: CASSPNRVGYTF
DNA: TGTGCCAGTAGTCCCAACAGGGTCGGCTACACCTTC

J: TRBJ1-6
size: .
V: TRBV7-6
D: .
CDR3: CASSLASRPGANNSPLHF
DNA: TGTGCCAGCAGCTTAGCTAGTCGGCCAGGGGCGAATAATTCACCCCTCCACTTT

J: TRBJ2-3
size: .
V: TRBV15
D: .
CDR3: CATSRDPRADTQYF
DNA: TGTGCCACCAGCAGAGATCCCAGGGCGGATACGCAGTATTTT

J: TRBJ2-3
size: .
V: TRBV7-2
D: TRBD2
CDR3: CASTGTRSSDTQYF
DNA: TGTGCCAGCACCGGGACTAGATCATCTGATACGCAGTATTTT

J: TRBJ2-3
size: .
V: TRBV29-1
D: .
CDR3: CSVDPGPDTQYF
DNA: TGCAGCGTTGACCCTGGCCCAGATACGCAGTATTTT

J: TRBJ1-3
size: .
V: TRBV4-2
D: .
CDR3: CASSQDRTVSGNTIYF
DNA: TGTGCCAGCAGCCAAGATAGAACAGTTTCTGGAAACACCATATATTTT

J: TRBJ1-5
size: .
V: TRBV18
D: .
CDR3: CASSPPNPPHRSGQPQHF
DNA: TGTGCCAGCTCACCCCCAAATCCCCCACATCGTTCGGGGCAGCCCCAGCATTTT

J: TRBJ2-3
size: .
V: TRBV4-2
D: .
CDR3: CASSRSRYTDTQYF
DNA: TGTGCCAGCAGTCGGAGTAGATACACAGATACGCAGTATTTT

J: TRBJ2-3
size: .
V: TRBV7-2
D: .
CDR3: CASSLLGGGPDTQYF
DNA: TGTGCCAGCAGCTTGTTAGGTGGAGGTCCAGATACGCAGTATTTT

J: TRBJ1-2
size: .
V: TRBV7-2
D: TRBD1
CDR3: CASRLNTQGRNYGYTF
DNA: TGTGCCAGCAGACTAAACACACAGGGGAGGAACTATGGCTACACCTTC

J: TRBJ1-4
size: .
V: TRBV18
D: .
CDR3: CASSQRQYQPEKLFF
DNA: TGTGCCAGCTCACAGAGACAGTACCAGCCGGAAAAACTGTTTTTT

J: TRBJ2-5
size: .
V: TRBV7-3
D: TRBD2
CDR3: CASSLGGGAGETQYF
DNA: TGTGCCAGCAGCTTAGGCGGGGGGGCCGGAGAGACCCAGTACTTC

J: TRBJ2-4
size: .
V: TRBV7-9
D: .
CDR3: CASNSLGGAKNIQYF
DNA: TGTGCCAGCAACTCGCTGGGGGGAGCCAAAAACATTCAGTACTTC

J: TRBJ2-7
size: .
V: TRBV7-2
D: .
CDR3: CASSFKLDSLYEQYF
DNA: TGTGCCAGCAGCTTTAAATTGGACAGCCTCTACGAGCAGTACTTC

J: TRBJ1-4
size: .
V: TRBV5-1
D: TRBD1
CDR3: CASSLGGQGVEKLFF
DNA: TGCGCCAGCAGCTTGGGGGGACAGGGGGTTGAAAAACTGTTTTTT